This entry lists 23 T cell receptor beta chains sequenced from one sample in a study of T cell responses to AZD1222 COVID-19 vaccine. Data came from immunoSEQ multiplex PCR; TCRdb stores just in-frame clones and leaves some out. The sample carries roughly 180,000 clones, around 90% recorded once. The sample here was peripheral blood, taken on day 0 of AZD1222 vaccination. These receptors were collected from an adult in good health.

The chain employs TRBV28 and TRBJ2-7; D is unclear. CDR1 is MDHEN and CDR2 is SYDVKM in the germline V gene. V lost 5 bases to trimming and J lost 5 bases, with 10 bases between them. The CDR3 totals 12 residues. This CDR3 reads CASSASPHEQYF. Written as DNA, the CDR3 is TGTGCCAGCAGTGCTAGTCCTCACGAGCAGTACTTC.

The V call is TRBV7-2, the J call TRBJ1-3; D not certain. V was trimmed by 3 bases and J by 7 bases, leaving 10 bases between them. From germline, CDR1 is SGHTA and CDR2 FQGNSA. CDR3 length: 13 amino acids. The CDR3 is CASSLPPRNTIYF. The CDR3 DNA is TGTGCCAGCAGCTTGCCCCCCAGGAACACCATATATTTT.

CDR3 region: CASSELEGVAEAFF. In DNA, the CDR3 is TGTGCCAGCAGTGAACTTGAGGGGGTCGCTGAAGCTTTCTTT. This chain links TRBV2 with TRBJ1-1; D might be TRBD1 (6 bases). Germline V lookup: CDR1 SNHLY, CDR2 FYNNEI. The CDR3 consists of 14 residues. The V end lost 2 bases, the J end lost 6 bases, and 13 bases lay between the germline ends.

The CDR3, as DNA: TGCGCCAGCAGCCAAGGGACAGGGGTGAACTATGGCTACACCTTC. Its translation: CASSQGTGVNYGYTF. The V and J genes are TRBV4-3 and TRBJ1-2; 9 positions agree with TRBD1. The CDR3 sequence is 15 residues long. The ends lost 1 base at V and 2 bases at J; junction bases unmatched: 2. Germline V gene sequence: CDR1 LGHNA, CDR2 YSLEER.

In this sample, this clone turned up once. This chain links TRBV19 with TRBJ2-7; 7 bases are shared with TRBD1. J gave up 5 bases and V 5 bases, and 9 bases lay outside the gene matches. Looked up from germline, CDR1 is LNHDA and CDR2 is SQIVND (reference sequence). The CDR3 is 14 residues long. The CDR3 bases are TGTGCCAGTAGTCCCTGGACAGGACGCAACGAGCAGTACTTC. Translated, it gives CASSPWTGRNEQYF.

This chain links TRBV4-2 with TRBJ1-1; unclear D gene. This CDR3 contains 14 residues. V gave up 1 base and J gave up 4 bases, with 10 bases separating them. The germline V gene encodes CDR1 LGHNA and CDR2 YNFKEQ. CDR3 in amino acids: CASSQVEVVTEAFF. CDR3 in DNA: TGTGCCAGCAGCCAAGTTGAGGTGGTCACTGAAGCTTTCTTT.

The rearrangement uses TRBV7-2 and TRBJ1-4; D remains unclear. Trimming removed 5 bases at V and 3 bases at J, with 13 bases between. The CDR3 sequence is 15 residues long. CDR1 and CDR2 from the germline V gene are SGHTA and FQGNSA. The CDR3 here is CASSGTASPNEKLFF. Written as DNA, the CDR3 is TGTGCCAGCAGCGGAACCGCGAGTCCTAATGAAAAACTGTTTTTT. Variable domain in full (rest from reference TRBV7-2 and TRBJ1-4): GAGVSQSPSNKVTEKGKDVELRCDPISGHTALYWYRQSLGQGLEFLIYFQGNSAPDKSGLPSDRFSAERTGGSVSTLTIQRTQQEDSAVYLCASSGTASPNEKLFFGSGTQLSVL.

The V call is TRBV30, the J call TRBJ1-2, with 7 bases lining up with TRBD1. The V gene end was trimmed by 8 bases and the J gene end by 2 bases; junction bases not matched to a gene: 11. Germline V lookup: CDR1 GTSNPN, CDR2 SVGIG (reference sequence). The CDR3 extends over 14 amino acids. The CDR3, as DNA: TGTGCCACCGGGAAGCTGACAGGGAACTATGGCTACACCTTC. Its translation is CATGKLTGNYGYTF.

This clone was seen a few times. The gene calls are TRBV7-2 and TRBJ1-3; D not certain. Germline V gene data show CDR1 as SGHTA and CDR2 as FQGNSA. CDR3 length: 14 residues. V lost 0 bases, J lost 0 bases, and 3 bases lay in between. The DNA for the CDR3 is TGTGCCAGCAGCTTAGCGGGCTCTGGAAACACCATATATTTT. This sequence encodes CASSLAGSGNTIYF.

The chain is built from TRBV6-5 and TRBJ2-5; D possibly corresponds to TRBD2 (6 bases). The CDR3 has 13 amino acids. The V end lost 8 bases, the J end lost 1 base, and 11 bases lay between the germline ends. Germline lookup yields CDR1 MNHEY and CDR2 SVGAGI. The chain's CDR3 is CASRRGGQETQYF. Here the CDR3 DNA reads TGTGCCAGCCGGCGGGGAGGCCAAGAGACCCAGTACTTC.

The DNA for the CDR3 is TGTGCCAGCAGCCAACCGACAGGGCCCACTGAAGCTTTCTTT. This encodes CASSQPTGPTEAFF. The gene calls are TRBV11-2 and TRBJ1-1; 7 bases are a match to TRBD1. The CDR3 consists of 14 residues. Germline V gene lookup returns CDR1 SGHAT and CDR2 FQNNGV. The V segment lost 5 bases and the J segment 4 bases; nucleotides outside the gene matches: 7.

The rearrangement links TRBV6-5 to TRBJ2-3; TRBD2 agrees at 8 bases. The CDR3 is made up of 13 amino acids. CDR1 and CDR2 from the germline V gene are MNHEY and SVGAGI. Unmatched junction bases numbered 6, after V lost 7 bases and J lost 6 bases. The DNA for the CDR3 is TGTGCCAGCAATCCTAGCGGGTCCGATACGCAGTATTTT. It translates to CASNPSGSDTQYF.

The chain carries TRBV6-2 or TRBV6-3 and TRBJ2-5; 10 bases match TRBD2. Germline V CDR1 and CDR2: MNHEY, SVGEGT. CDR3 length: 14 residues. With 6 bases clipped from V and 4 bases from J, the junction kept 5 bases outside the gene matches. Here the CDR3 reads CASSRSGRRETQYF. CDR3 sequence (DNA): TGTGCCAGCAGCCGTAGCGGGAGGAGAGAGACCCAGTACTTC.

The CDR3 sequence: CSLGGWGTEAFF. CDR3 nucleotides: TGCAGCTTGGGGGGCTGGGGCACTGAAGCTTTCTTT. This sequence joins TRBV29-1 and TRBJ1-1; maybe TRBD1 (6 bases). V lost 8 bases and J lost 4, with 14 bases in between. Germline V lookup: CDR1 SQVTM, CDR2 ANQGSEA. This CDR3 is built from 12 residues.

This clone occurred a few times. The V call is TRBV7-2, the J call TRBJ1-5; TRBD1 matches at 7 bases. The V segment lost 2 bases and the J segment 7 bases; nucleotides outside the gene matches: 20. CDR1 is SGHTA, CDR2 FQGNSA, per germline. This CDR3 comprises 19 residues. The CDR3 spells CASSLRGKGQGGIRQPQHF. CDR3 nucleotide sequence: TGTGCCAGCAGCTTAAGGGGAAAGGGGCAAGGGGGCATCAGACAGCCCCAGCATTTT.

J is TRBJ2-1 and V is TRBV5-8, with D unresolved. Germline V gene lookup returns CDR1 SGHTS and CDR2 YDEGEE. V lost 3 bases, J lost 4 bases, and 5 bases lay in between. The CDR3 contains 12 residues. CDR3 residues: CASSSRYNEQFF. The CDR3 coding sequence is TGTGCCAGCAGCTCCAGGTACAATGAGCAGTTCTTC.

The chain joins TRBV5-4 to TRBJ1-2; 12 nucleotides line up with TRBD1. The CDR3 spans 15 residues. Trimming at V came to 0 bases and at J to 7 bases, leaving 4 bases not matched to a gene. The germline gives CDR1 SGHNT, CDR2 YYREEE (reference sequence). The CDR3 here is CASSLVGTGGRGYTF. The CDR3 bases are TGTGCCAGCAGCTTGGTAGGGACAGGGGGCCGTGGCTACACCTTC.

The chain has TRBV6-2 or TRBV6-3 and TRBJ1-1; possible D gene TRBD1, 6 bases. The length of the CDR3 is 13 residues. The V end lost 5 bases, the J end lost 4 bases, and 11 bases lay between the germline ends. The germline V gene encodes CDR1 MNHEY and CDR2 SVGEGT. The CDR3 DNA reads TGTGCCAGCAGTCACAGGGAGGGCACTGAAGCTTTCTTT. Protein product: CASSHREGTEAFF.

The chain combines TRBV28 with TRBJ2-7; a weak D match, TRBD2 (6 bases). The CDR3 has 14 amino acids. Germline V gene lookup returns CDR1 MDHEN and CDR2 SYDVKM. V lost 6 bases, J lost 0 bases, and 12 bases lay in between. CDR3 DNA sequence: TGTGCCAGCAGGTCCGCGGGGAGCTCCTACGAGCAGTACTTC. Protein product: CASRSAGSSYEQYF.

The rearrangement uses TRBV7-2 and TRBJ1-6, with D possibly being TRBD1 (6 bases). With 0 bases removed from V and 8 bases from J, the gap between germline ends came to 8 bases. The CDR3 covers 14 residues. Germline CDR1 SGHTA, CDR2 FQGNSA. CDR3 sequence reads: CASSLAGGYSPLHF. CDR3 coding DNA: TGTGCCAGCAGCTTAGCCGGGGGCTATTCACCCCTCCACTTT.

V and J are TRBV5-6 and TRBJ2-7; D is undetermined. The V end lost 2 bases, the J end lost 7 bases, and 10 bases lay between the germline ends. The V gene's germline CDR1 is SGHDT and CDR2 YYEEEE. This CDR3 has 12 amino acids. The CDR3 DNA sequence: TGTGCCAGCAGCTTTTTCAGGAAGGAGCAGTACTTC. Amino acids: CASSFFRKEQYF.

This rearrangement joins TRBV5-6 to TRBJ2-7; 7 nucleotides align to TRBD1. Trimming removed 3 bases from V and 0 bases from J; junction bases left unmatched: 9. This CDR3 has 16 amino acids. CDR1 and CDR2 (germline): SGHDT, YYEEEE. Here the CDR3 reads CASSSYGTVSSYEQYF. CDR3 sequence (DNA): TGTGCCAGCAGCTCCTATGGGACAGTATCCTCCTACGAGCAGTACTTC. The whole variable domain, filled in from reference TRBV5-6 and TRBJ2-7, reads DAGVTQSPTHLIKTRGQQVTLRCSPKSGHDTVSWYQQALGQGPQFIFQYYEEEERQRGNFPDRFSGHQFPNYSSELNVNALLLGDSALYLCASSSYGTVSSYEQYFGPGTRLTVT.

The V gene is TRBV7-2, the J gene TRBJ2-5; 7 bases map to TRBD2. The CDR3 is 15 amino acids. With 2 bases clipped from V and 7 bases from J, the junction kept 10 bases outside the gene matches. CDR1 is SGHTA, CDR2 FQGNSA, per germline. The CDR3 spells CASSLFRPSGGTQYF. The DNA of the CDR3 is TGTGCCAGCAGCTTATTTAGGCCTAGCGGTGGGACCCAGTACTTC.